Sequencing of this T cell receptor beta chain was carried out in a study of T cells in Graves' hyperthyroidism and ophthalmopathy. This clonotype was observed a handful of times. Its antigen is currently unknown. Regarding the study as a whole: Blood samples included most of the expanded thyroid clonotypes exceeding 0.001.

Template material for amplifying TCR beta CDR3 regions consisted of RNA transcripts. First-round RT-PCR with HTBI primers amplified the TCR CDR3 region. MiXCR, applied by TCRdb to the multiplex PCR reads, yields one record per CDR3 protein. The table records fewer than 750,000 distinct CDR3 sequences, roughly 15% of them present only once. The origin of this receptor is a woman in her forties or fifties with Graves' ophthalmopathy. Sequencing was carried out using blood.

The CDR3 nucleotides read TGTGCCAGCACCACAAGGCGGGGGAGGTCCTACAATGAGCAGTTCTTC. This encodes CASTTRRGRSYNEQFF. The V call is TRBV5-6, the J call TRBJ2-1, with 7 bases that match TRBD2. The CDR3 runs to 16 residues. The V gene end was trimmed by 6 bases and the J gene end by 1 base; junction bases not matched to a gene: 10. Germline CDR1 reads SGHDT; CDR2 reads YYEEEE. The full variable domain, with the rest looked up from reference TRBV5-6 and TRBJ2-1, is DAGVTQSPTHLIKTRGQQVTLRCSPKSGHDTVSWYQQALGQGPQFIFQYYEEEERQRGNFPDRFSGHQFPNYSSELNVNALLLGDSALYLCASTTRRGRSYNEQFFGPGTRLTVL.